Listed here are 20 T cell receptor beta chains from one sample, sequenced in a study of response to subunit inactivated influenza vaccine. TCRdb re-analysed the RT-PCR reads in MiXCR, keeping a single row per CDR3 protein. The sample yields about 520,000 distinct CDR3 sequences, approximately 11% seen once. The sequenced sample was PBMCs from blood, obtained more than 35 days after vaccination. These receptors were taken from a man aged 50 to 60 who received an inactivated influenza vaccine.

This clonotype was counted between two and nine times. V is TRBV28 and J is TRBJ1-6; no definite D call. Deletions cut 6 bases from V and 7 bases from J, with 4 bases between. The CDR3 runs to 11 residues. Germline V CDR1 and CDR2: MDHEN, SYDVKM. The CDR3 sequence is CASSSNSPLHF. Written as DNA, the CDR3 is TGTGCCAGCAGCTCAAATTCACCCCTCCACTTT.

The chain links TRBV11-2 to TRBJ2-5, with 16 bases identical to TRBD2. Germline CDR1 is SGHAT and CDR2 is FQNNGV. The CDR3 covers 20 residues. V lost 1 base and J lost 4; bases outside the gene matches: 12. CDR3 in DNA: TGTGCCAGCAGCTTAGGGTCCAGGGAAGGGACTAGCGGGAGGGGAGAGACCCAGTACTTC. Its translation: CASSLGSREGTSGRGETQYF.

The chain is built from TRBV12-3 or TRBV12-4 and TRBJ2-5; 9 bases are a match to TRBD1. The V gene end was trimmed by 6 bases and the J gene end by 5 bases; junction bases not matched to a gene: 7. This CDR3 spans 14 amino acids. Here the CDR3 reads CASSTRQGGETQYF. The DNA of the CDR3 is TGTGCCAGCAGCACTAGACAGGGGGGGGAGACCCAGTACTTC.

This clonotype was seen a handful of times. The chain uses TRBV18 and TRBJ2-2, with 8 bases lining up with TRBD1. V was pared by 8 bases and J by 0 bases, with 5 bases of the junction left unmatched. Per germline, CDR1 KGHSH and CDR2 LQKENI. The CDR3 is 15 residues long. The CDR3 loop reads CASKVTGANTGELFF. CDR3 in DNA: TGTGCCAGCAAAGTGACAGGGGCGAACACCGGGGAGCTGTTTTTT.

V usage is TRBV5-1 and J usage is TRBJ1-2; 8 bases align to TRBD1. J was trimmed by 9 bases and V by 4 bases; bases with no gene match: 8. CDR3 length: 13 residues. The V gene's germline CDR1 is SGHRS and CDR2 YFSETQ. The DNA for the CDR3 is TGCGCCAGCAGCGAACGACAGGGGAGAAGCTACACCTTC. Its protein product is CASSERQGRSYTF.

The chain uses TRBV29-1 and TRBJ2-7, with D unresolved. The CDR3 extends over 13 amino acids. Per the germline V gene, CDR1 is SQVTM and CDR2 is ANQGSEA. V gave up 2 bases and J gave up 0 bases, with 8 bases separating them. CDR3 residues: CSVEIQNSYEQYF. The CDR3 DNA reads as TGCAGCGTTGAAATCCAGAACTCCTACGAGCAGTACTTC.

The chain employs TRBV7-2 and TRBJ2-3; TRBD1 might be the D (5 bases). Germline assignment: CDR1 SGHTA and CDR2 FQGNSA. The V and J ends lost 0 bases and 4 bases respectively, with 17 bases between them. The CDR3 has 17 amino acids. DNA for the CDR3: TGTGCCAGCAGCTTAGCGTTTCTGGGCAGGGAAGCAGATACGCAGTATTTT. Translation gives CASSLAFLGREADTQYF.

Worth noting for this clonotype: A much larger clone sits a single nucleotide away, making a read error possible. The chain links TRBV12-3 or TRBV12-4 to TRBJ1-5, with D unresolved. The length of the CDR3 is 13 residues. CDR3 in amino acids: CASSFLLNQPQQF. The CDR3 region has the DNA TGTGCCAGCAGTTTCCTTTTAAATCAGCCCCAGCAATTT.

This rearrangement joins TRBV5-6 to TRBJ2-2, with TRBD2 as a possible D gene (5 bases). The CDR3 sequence is 14 residues long. The ends were cut back, 4 bases at V and 7 bases at J, with 14 bases in the middle. Germline CDR1 SGHDT, CDR2 YYEEEE. The CDR3 is CASSASPRDGELFF. The CDR3, as DNA: TGTGCCAGCAGCGCCTCGCCGAGGGACGGGGAGCTGTTTTTT.

This clonotype was seen repeatedly, ten times or more. The CDR3 reads CATSRDLLAAGDTQYF. The CDR3 DNA reads TGTGCCACCAGCAGAGATTTACTAGCGGCCGGGGATACGCAGTATTTT. V usage is TRBV15 and J usage is TRBJ2-3; 8 nucleotides match TRBD2. The CDR3 contains 16 residues. J lost 6 bases, V lost 0 bases, and 8 bases had no gene match. CDR1 LNHNV and CDR2 YYDKDF come from the germline V gene (reference sequence).

The CDR3 DNA sequence: TGTGCCAGCAGCCTCGTAGCGGGGGGGGGATACAATGAGCAGTTCTTC. Residues: CASSLVAGGGYNEQFF. The genes are TRBV4-2 and TRBJ2-1, with TRBD2 identical over 11 bases. The CDR3 is made up of 16 amino acids. CDR1 and CDR2 from the germline V gene are LGHNA and YNFKEQ. V shed 4 bases and J 4 bases; nucleotides not matched to a gene: 6.

This clonotype was seen more than once but under ten times. The V and J genes are TRBV24-1 and TRBJ1-5; D gene uncertain. Trimming removed 2 bases at V and 5 bases at J, with 6 bases between. Germline CDR1 is KGHDR and CDR2 is SFDVKD. This CDR3 has 13 residues. The CDR3 protein is CATSDSLDQPQHF. The DNA for the CDR3 is TGTGCCACCAGTGATTCGTTAGATCAGCCCCAGCATTTT.

This clonotype occurred a few times. The genes are TRBV20-1 and TRBJ2-7; D remains unclear. Germline V gene data show CDR1 as DFQATT and CDR2 as SNEGSKA (reference sequence). V lost 6 bases, J lost 0 bases, and 21 bases lay in between. CDR3 size: 16 residues. CDR3 in amino acids: CSAEDGPVLLSYEQYF. CDR3 coding DNA: TGCAGTGCCGAAGATGGACCGGTCCTTCTCTCCTACGAGCAGTACTTC.

This clonotype was observed a handful of times. V and J are TRBV28 and TRBJ2-1; possible D gene TRBD1, 5 bases. V lost 3 bases to trimming and J lost 6 bases, with 18 bases between them. The CDR3 covers 16 residues. Germline V gene lookup returns CDR1 MDHEN and CDR2 SYDVKM. The CDR3 loop is CASSFPPIGALNEQFF. CDR3 sequence (DNA): TGTGCCAGCAGTTTTCCTCCTATTGGGGCCCTCAATGAGCAGTTCTTC.

In this sample, this clonotype turned up a few times. The chain uses TRBV14 and TRBJ2-2; the match to TRBD2 covers 9 bases. The CDR3 runs 19 residues. V was clipped by 1 base and J by 5 bases; unmatched bases: 14. CDR1 and CDR2 (germline): SGHDN, FVKESK. This CDR3 is CASSQAKFIAGDWTGELFF. CDR3 DNA sequence: TGTGCCAGCAGCCAAGCCAAATTCATAGCGGGAGATTGGACCGGGGAGCTGTTTTTT.

This clonotype was seen at least ten times. This chain links TRBV29-1 with TRBJ2-7; 11 nucleotides match TRBD2. CDR3 length: 15 amino acids. Germline V gene lookup returns CDR1 SQVTM and CDR2 ANQGSEA. With 5 bases clipped from V and 4 bases from J, the junction kept 10 bases outside the gene matches. CDR3 amino acids: CSVTLTSGSLYEQYF. Written as DNA, the CDR3 is TGCAGCGTTACCCTAACTAGCGGGAGTTTGTACGAGCAGTACTTC.

This clonotype was seen more than once but under ten times. The gene calls are TRBV7-3 and TRBJ2-1; D remains ambiguous. Germline V CDR1 and CDR2: SGHTA, FQGTGA. Trimming left V 5 bases short and J 9 bases short, with 11 bases between. This CDR3 is built from 12 residues. CDR3 loop: CASSIAGSEQFF. Here the CDR3 DNA reads TGTGCCAGCAGCATCGCCGGGTCTGAGCAGTTCTTC.

The rearrangement links TRBV11-1 to TRBJ2-1, with 7 bases matching TRBD2. Germline V lookup: CDR1 SGHAT, CDR2 FQDESV (reference sequence). CDR3 length equals 15 residues. V lost 7 bases to trimming and J lost 0 bases; unmatched junction nucleotides: 6. CDR3 sequence reads: CASNQGLGSYNEQFF. CDR3 nucleotides: TGTGCCAGCAACCAAGGACTAGGCTCCTACAATGAGCAGTTCTTC. The complete variable domain, with remaining parts taken from reference TRBV11-1 and TRBJ2-1, reads EAEVAQSPRYKITEKSQAVAFWCDPISGHATLYWYRQILGQGPELLVQFQDESVVDDSQLPKDRFSAERLKGVDSTLKIQPAELGDSAMYLCASNQGLGSYNEQFFGPGTRLTVL.

The genes are TRBV7-6 and TRBJ2-5, with 9 positions matching TRBD2. The CDR3 runs to 15 residues. Unmatched junction bases numbered 2, after V lost 2 bases and J lost 1 base. In germline, CDR1 is SGHVS, CDR2 FNYEAQ. The DNA of the CDR3 is TGTGCCAGCAGCTTACTAGCGGGGTCCCAAGAGACCCAGTACTTC. It translates to CASSLLAGSQETQYF.

V is TRBV15 and J is TRBJ2-5, with D hard to call. The CDR3 is 16 residues long. The germline CDR1 and CDR2 sequences are LNHNV and YYDKDF (reference sequence). V gave up 1 base and J gave up 0 bases, with 12 bases separating them. CDR3 DNA: TGTGCCACCAGCAGAGTGGCCCGGACGTACCAAGAGACCCAGTACTTC. This gives the protein CATSRVARTYQETQYF.